The 10 T cell receptor beta chains in this list originate from one sample, sequenced in a study of intratumoral heterogeneity in liver cancer. The hepatocellular carcinoma nodule was sampled at distinct, geographically separated regions. Method: immunoSEQ multiplex PCR; TCRdb's copy keeps in-frame clones and lacks some. Among roughly 2,700 clones, over 55% were seen once, and the ten largest hold about 47%. This material consisted of tumor tissue, taken before any cancer treatment. All receptors derive from a woman in her 70s with hepatocellular carcinoma.

The chain recombines TRBV4-1 with TRBJ2-1; D unresolved. The germline V and J ends were trimmed by 0 bases and 4 bases, with 7 bases remaining between them. Germline CDR1 is MGHRA and CDR2 is YSYEKL. This CDR3 spans 14 amino acids. The CDR3 loop is CASSQEGRYNEQFF. In nucleotides, the CDR3 is TGCGCCAGCAGCCAAGAAGGTAGATACAATGAGCAGTTCTTC.

The chain uses TRBV5-1 and TRBJ2-2; 8 nucleotides agree with TRBD2. CDR3 length: 15 amino acids. After removal of 4 bases from V and 6 bases from J, the junction contained 8 bases not matched to a gene. The germline gives CDR1 SGHRS, CDR2 YFSETQ. CDR3 amino acids: CASSETSAGAGELFF. CDR3 DNA: TGCGCCAGCAGCGAGACTAGCGCCGGGGCCGGGGAGCTGTTTTTT.

The chain recombines TRBV6-5 with TRBJ2-7; D is perhaps TRBD1 (5 bases). The ends were cut back, 7 bases at V and 2 bases at J, with 12 bases in the middle. Germline V gene data show CDR1 as MNHEY and CDR2 as SVGAGI. This CDR3 region has 13 residues. The CDR3 sequence: CASTRAMAYEQYF. In DNA form, the CDR3 reads TGTGCCAGCACCAGGGCCATGGCCTACGAGCAGTACTTC.

This rearrangement joins TRBV2 to TRBJ1-5, with a possible D match to TRBD1 (5 bases). The V and J ends lost 5 bases and 4 bases respectively, with 12 bases between them. CDR3 size: 14 residues. Germline CDR1 SNHLY, CDR2 FYNNEI. The CDR3 DNA reads TGTGCCAGCAGTCTTGGGGCTCCTAATCAGCCCCAGCATTTT. Its protein product is CASSLGAPNQPQHF. The whole variable domain, remainder taken from reference TRBV2 and TRBJ1-5, is EPEVTQTPSHQVTQMGQEVILRCVPISNHLYFYWYRQILGQKVEFLVSFYNNEISEKSEIFDDQFSVERPDGSNFTLKIRSTKLEDSAMYFCASSLGAPNQPQHFGDGTRLSIL.

The chain combines TRBV6-6 with TRBJ2-7, with a possible D match to TRBD2 (6 bases). V dropped 1 base and J dropped 3 bases, with 13 bases sitting between them. The CDR3 is made up of 15 amino acids. Germline V gene sequence: CDR1 MNHNY, CDR2 SVGAGI (reference sequence). The CDR3 loop reads CASSYLGGADYEQYF. As DNA, the CDR3 is TGTGCCAGCAGTTACTTAGGCGGGGCTGACTACGAGCAGTACTTC.

This chain links TRBV15 with TRBJ2-7, with D tentatively TRBD1 (6 bases). V lost 5 bases to trimming and J lost 3 bases, with 17 bases between them. The length of the CDR3 is 15 residues. The germline V gene has CDR1 LNHNV and CDR2 YYDKDF (reference sequence). The CDR3 spells CATSSNAGTYYEQYF. The CDR3 bases are TGTGCCACCAGCTCAAACGCCGGGACATACTACGAGCAGTACTTC. Using reference TRBV15 and TRBJ2-7 for the parts outside the CDR3, the full variable domain is DAMVIQNPRYQVTQFGKPVTLSCSQTLNHNVMYWYQQKSSQAPKLLFHYYDKDFNNEADTPDNFQSRRPNTSFCFLDIRSPGLGDTAMYLCATSSNAGTYYEQYFGPGTRLTVT.

The CDR3: CASSLFAGGTNEQFF. Written as DNA, the CDR3 is TGTGCCAGCAGCCTCTTCGCGGGGGGGACCAATGAGCAGTTCTTC. The gene calls are TRBV7-2 and TRBJ2-1; 9 positions match TRBD2. The junction had 8 bases not matched to a gene; V was cut back by 5 bases and J by 6 bases. The CDR3 contains 15 residues. Germline lookup yields CDR1 SGHTA and CDR2 FQGNSA.

The gene calls are TRBV5-5 and TRBJ2-4; 8 bases are shared with TRBD1. The V and J ends lost 4 bases and 6 bases, in that order; junction bases with no gene match: 9. The germline V gene has CDR1 SGHKS and CDR2 YYEKEE (reference sequence). The CDR3 extends over 15 amino acids. The CDR3 protein is CASSTADRAPNIQYF. The CDR3 nucleotides are TGTGCCAGCAGCACTGCGGACAGGGCGCCAAACATTCAGTACTTC.

This chain connects TRBV9 to TRBJ2-7; the D is unclear. The V end was cut by 0 bases, the J end by 3 bases, with 13 bases between. Germline V lookup: CDR1 SGDLS, CDR2 YYNGEE. The CDR3 is 15 residues long. For the CDR3, the DNA is TGTGCCAGCAGCGTAGGGCAGGCTAATTACTACGAGCAGTACTTC. Translation: CASSVGQANYYEQYF.

This clone was seen a few times. The chain has TRBV28 and TRBJ2-7; D call uncertain. Between the trimmed V and J ends, which lost 4 bases and 2 bases, there was a span of 12 bases. Per germline, CDR1 MDHEN and CDR2 SYDVKM. This CDR3 is 14 amino acids long. The CDR3 region is CASSSTSPTYEQYF. Written as DNA, the CDR3 is TGTGCCAGCAGTTCTACAAGTCCTACCTACGAGCAGTACTTC.